Below are 9 T cell receptor beta chains sequenced from a single sample in a study of blood T cell repertoires in COVID-19. Profiling relied on immunoSEQ multiplex PCR, and the TCRdb table lists in-frame clones only, not all of them. Of 200,000 to 300,000 clones listed, around 88% are singletons. The sequenced sample consisted of PBMCs or T cells enriched from blood (not recorded which). The origin of the receptors is a woman aged 40 to 50 with acute COVID-19.

This chain connects TRBV27 to TRBJ1-2; a weak D match, TRBD1 (6 bases). Germline loops: CDR1 MNHEY, CDR2 SMNVEV (reference sequence). V lost 3 bases to trimming and J lost 7 bases, with 12 bases between them. This CDR3 is built from 13 residues. The CDR3 bases are TGTGCCAGCAGTTTGGATCCCAGGGGTGGCTACACCTTC. Translating it yields CASSLDPRGGYTF.

This chain links TRBV7-6 with TRBJ1-1; D might be TRBD1 (5 bases). Trimming removed 5 bases at V and 1 base at J, with 14 bases between. The CDR3 extends over 15 amino acids. Germline values: CDR1 SGHVS, CDR2 FNYEAQ. The CDR3 region has the DNA TGTGCCAGCAGCAAACAAGGGGTCGGGAACACTGAAGCTTTCTTT. Translating it yields CASSKQGVGNTEAFF.

This chain links TRBV27 with TRBJ1-1; D gene ambiguous. Trimming cost V 3 bases and J 7 bases, with 12 bases left between them. CDR3 length equals 13 residues. Germline V CDR1 and CDR2: MNHEY, SMNVEV (reference sequence). CDR3 loop: CASSFSTLSEAFF. DNA of the CDR3: TGTGCCAGCAGTTTCTCGACTCTGAGTGAAGCTTTCTTT.

V gene TRBV6-1 combines with J gene TRBJ2-5; 8 bases agree with TRBD1. This CDR3 spans 15 amino acids. The germline V gene has CDR1 MNHNS and CDR2 SASEGT. J was trimmed by 2 bases and V by 2 bases; bases with no gene match: 4. This CDR3 reads CASSEQGAGQETQYF. CDR3 DNA: TGTGCCAGCAGTGAACAGGGGGCTGGGCAAGAGACCCAGTACTTC.

This clone has only one observation. The chain has TRBV5-6 and TRBJ1-1, with D perhaps TRBD1 (5 bases). This CDR3 region has 14 residues. From germline, CDR1 is SGHDT and CDR2 YYEEEE. Trimming left V 0 bases short and J 8 bases short, with 14 bases between. CDR3 amino acids: CASSLDRNSQEAFF. The DNA of the CDR3 is TGTGCCAGCAGCTTGGACAGGAACAGCCAAGAAGCTTTCTTT.

The chain uses TRBV7-6 and TRBJ2-6, with TRBD1 identical over 9 bases. Germline V gene sequence: CDR1 SGHVS, CDR2 FNYEAQ. Trimming removed 3 bases from V and 0 bases from J; junction bases left unmatched: 12. The CDR3 sequence is 20 residues long. DNA of the CDR3: TGTGCCAGCAGCTTTGAATCTGGACAGGGGTCTAGCTCTGGGGCCAACGTCCTGACTTTC. Translating gives CASSFESGQGSSSGANVLTF.

The rearrangement links TRBV11-2 to TRBJ1-1; D gene uncertain. The V end lost 1 base, the J end lost 2 bases, and 5 bases lay between the germline ends. This CDR3 is 13 amino acids long. The V gene's germline CDR1 is SGHAT and CDR2 FQNNGV. The CDR3 DNA is TGTGCCAGCAGCTTAGGGAGTAACACTGAAGCTTTCTTT. It specifies CASSLGSNTEAFF.

V gene TRBV6-1 combines with J gene TRBJ1-6; D remains unclear. Germline V gives CDR1 MNHNS, CDR2 SASEGT. Trimming removed 3 bases from V and 5 bases from J, with 8 bases in between. The CDR3 is made up of 14 amino acids. CDR3 DNA: TGTGCCAGCAGTGACAGTCCAGATAATTCACCCCTCCACTTT. Protein: CASSDSPDNSPLHF.

This sequence joins TRBV29-1 and TRBJ2-1; 12 bases map to TRBD1. Germline CDR1 reads SQVTM; CDR2 reads ANQGSEA. This CDR3 contains 14 residues. V lost 4 bases, J lost 6 bases, and 4 bases stayed unmatched. The CDR3 loop reads CSVAGTGGINEQFF. CDR3 DNA: TGCAGCGTTGCCGGGACAGGGGGCATCAATGAGCAGTTCTTC.